These 9 T cell receptor beta chains share one sample of origin, sequenced in a study of T cell clones after liver transplantation. The protocol was immunoSEQ multiplex PCR, while the TCRdb copy is restricted to in-frame clones and leaves out a portion. The data hold roughly 56,000 clones, with 70% to 75% observed a single time. The sequencing here drew on CD4+ T cells from blood, taken about 56 months after liver transplant. Receptors originate from a human patient who received a liver transplant. These T cells may partly come from the graft donor.

This CDR3 reads CASSVSGSSYTF. The CDR3 DNA follows: TGTGCCAGCAGTGTTTCGGGGAGCAGCTACACCTTC. V gene TRBV6-4 combines with J gene TRBJ1-2; no definite D call. The CDR3 is 12 residues long. Trimming pared 4 bases from V and 9 bases from J, leaving 12 bases between. Per germline, CDR1 MRHNA and CDR2 SNTAGT.

This chain joins TRBV6-5 and TRBJ2-7; D is perhaps TRBD1 or TRBD2 (5 bases each). The CDR3 is 14 residues long. Trimming left V 3 bases short and J 2 bases short, with 11 bases between. CDR1 is MNHEY and CDR2 is SVGAGI in the germline V gene. The CDR3: CASSYRWGPYEQYF. Written as DNA, the CDR3 is TGTGCCAGCAGTTATAGGTGGGGACCCTACGAGCAGTACTTC.

The gene calls are TRBV2 and TRBJ1-2, with D perhaps matching TRBD1 (6 bases). Trimming stripped 8 bases from V and 7 bases from J, with 17 bases between. The CDR3 contains 13 residues. Germline lookup yields CDR1 SNHLY and CDR2 FYNNEI. As DNA, the CDR3 is TGTGCCAGCGTGGTGGGGGCGCAGTCTGGCTACACCTTC. It specifies CASVVGAQSGYTF.

A single count supports this clone. The chain employs TRBV11-3 and TRBJ2-3, with 9 bases that match TRBD2. V trimming: 5 bases; J trimming: 3 bases; junction bases outside the gene matches: 3. CDR1 is SGHNT, CDR2 YENEEA, per germline. This CDR3 is built from 14 residues. CDR3 sequence: CASSIGLATDTQYF. In nucleotides, the CDR3 is TGTGCCAGCAGCATCGGACTAGCGACAGATACGCAGTATTTT.

This sequence joins TRBV23-1 and TRBJ1-5; TRBD1 matches 9 bases. TRBV23-1 is marked as an open reading frame, function uncertain. The CDR3 is 22 amino acids. The V and J ends lost 2 bases and 1 base, in that order; junction bases with no gene match: 21. The CDR3 nucleotides are TGCGCCAGCAGTCAACCCTCCCCCCACAGGGGGCGAGAAATTAGGAGCAATCAGCCCCAGCATTTT. Its protein product is CASSQPSPHRGREIRSNQPQHF.

V gene TRBV2 combines with J gene TRBJ1-4; no firm D call. CDR1 and CDR2 (germline): SNHLY, FYNNEI. V was pared by 4 bases and J by 4 bases, with 7 bases between. The CDR3 runs 13 residues. CDR3 region: CASSVSLNEKLFF. The DNA of the CDR3 is TGTGCCAGCAGTGTTTCGCTTAATGAAAAACTGTTTTTT.

The V gene is TRBV10-3, the J gene TRBJ2-7, with D perhaps TRBD1 (6 bases). Germline CDR1 reads ENHRY; CDR2 reads SYGVKD. V dropped 6 bases and J dropped 6 bases, with 12 bases sitting between them. The CDR3 is 12 amino acids. The CDR3 DNA is TGTGCCATCAGCTCCCGACAGGCCGAGCAGTACTTC. Translated, it gives CAISSRQAEQYF.

V and J are TRBV30 and TRBJ1-1; D not resolved. V lost 2 bases and J 0 bases, leaving 7 bases between the germline ends. Germline lookup yields CDR1 GTSNPN and CDR2 SVGIG (reference sequence). CDR3 length equals 13 residues. CDR3 DNA: TGTGCCTGGAGTCCTCAGGTGAACACTGAAGCTTTCTTT. It yields the protein CAWSPQVNTEAFF.

J is TRBJ1-5 and V is TRBV2, with TRBD1 as a possible D gene (5 bases). There are 17 residues in the CDR3. The V gene's germline CDR1 is SNHLY and CDR2 FYNNEI. V lost 1 base, J lost 0 bases, and 13 bases lay in between. The CDR3 reads CASSEGGSYYSNQPQHF. The CDR3, as DNA: TGTGCCAGCAGTGAAGGGGGCAGCTACTATAGCAATCAGCCCCAGCATTTT.